The source of this TCR beta chain is a study of blood T cell repertoires in COVID-19. Per the germline V gene, CDR1 is KGHDR and CDR2 is SFDVKD. The CDR3 extends over 12 amino acids. The ends were cut back, 6 bases at V and 5 bases at J, with 9 bases in the middle. This clone appeared a single time. Sequencing was performed with immunoSEQ multiplex PCR; in TCRdb, only in-frame clones are kept and a portion is missing. The sample carries 200,000 to 250,000 clones, 82% recorded once. The TCR comes from a woman between 40 and 50 years old with acute or convalescent COVID-19. What was sequenced was peripheral blood. V usage is TRBV24-1 and J usage is TRBJ1-1; tentative D call: TRBD1 (5 bases). The CDR3 reads CATSRAGTEAFF. DNA for the CDR3: TGTGCCACCAGTAGGGCAGGGACTGAAGCTTTCTTT.